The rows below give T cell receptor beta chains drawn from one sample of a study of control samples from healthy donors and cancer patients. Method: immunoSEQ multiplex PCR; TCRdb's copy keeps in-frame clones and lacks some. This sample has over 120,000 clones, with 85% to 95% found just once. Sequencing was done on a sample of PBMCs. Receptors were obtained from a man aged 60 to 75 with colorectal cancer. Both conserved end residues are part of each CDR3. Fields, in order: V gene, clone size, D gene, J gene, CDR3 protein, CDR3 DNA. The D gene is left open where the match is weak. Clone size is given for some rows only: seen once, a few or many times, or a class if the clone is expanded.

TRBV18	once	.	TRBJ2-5	CASSPPTPQETQYF	TGTGCCAGCTCACCACCGACACCTCAAGAGACCCAGTACTTC
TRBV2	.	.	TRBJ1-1	CASKGGATEAFF	TGTGCCAGCAAGGGAGGGGCCACTGAAGCTTTCTTT
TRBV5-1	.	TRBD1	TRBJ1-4	CASSSTTGETNEKLFF	TGCGCCAGCAGCTCGACGACAGGGGAAACTAATGAAAAACTGTTTTTT
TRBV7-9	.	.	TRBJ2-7	CASSLTGRGYEQYF	TGTGCCAGCAGCTTAACCGGACGGGGCTACGAGCAGTACTTC
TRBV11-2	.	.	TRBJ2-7	CASSSSYEQYF	TGTGCCAGCAGCTCCTCCTACGAGCAGTACTTC
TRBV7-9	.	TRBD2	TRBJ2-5	CASSQWSVAGVQETQYF	TGTGCCAGCAGCCAATGGTCTGTAGCGGGAGTCCAAGAGACCCAGTACTTC
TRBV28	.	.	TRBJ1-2	CASSFAQPRARYGYTF	TGTGCCAGCAGTTTCGCGCAGCCCCGGGCCCGCTATGGCTACACCTTC
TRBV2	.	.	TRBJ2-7	CASSERYLYEQYF	TGTGCCAGCAGTGAACGATACCTCTACGAGCAGTACTTC
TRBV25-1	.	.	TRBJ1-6	CASRDNSPLHF	TGTGCCAGCAGAGACAATTCACCCCTCCACTTT
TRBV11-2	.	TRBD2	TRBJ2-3	CASSLDLGLGGDTQYF	TGTGCCAGCAGCTTAGATCTTGGACTAGGAGGAGATACGCAGTATTTT
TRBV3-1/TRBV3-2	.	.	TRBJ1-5	CASSSRVNQPQHF	TGTGCCAGCAGCTCCAGGGTCAATCAGCCCCAGCATTTT
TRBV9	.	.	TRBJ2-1	CASSVSEGSYNEQFF	TGTGCCAGCAGCGTAAGTGAGGGCTCCTACAATGAGCAGTTCTTC
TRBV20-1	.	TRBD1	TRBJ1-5	CSASSGTGNYYSNQPQHF	TGCAGTGCTAGTTCCGGGACAGGGAATTATTATAGCAATCAGCCCCAGCATTTT
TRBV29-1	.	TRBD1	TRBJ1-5	CSAHRDRANQPQHF	TGCAGCGCCCACCGGGACAGGGCCAATCAGCCCCAGCATTTT
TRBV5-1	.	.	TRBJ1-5	CASSLEGLDQPQHF	TGCGCCAGCAGCTTGGAGGGACTCGATCAGCCCCAGCATTTT
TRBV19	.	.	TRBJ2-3	CASSVRGAPTPDTQYF	TGTGCCAGTAGTGTCCGGGGGGCCCCGACCCCAGATACGCAGTATTTT
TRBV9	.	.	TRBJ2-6	CASSVASSGANVLTF	TGTGCCAGCAGCGTAGCCAGCTCTGGGGCCAACGTCCTGACTTTC
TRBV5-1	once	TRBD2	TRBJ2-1	CASSLGTSGNNEQFF	TGCGCCAGCAGCTTGGGGACTAGCGGGAACAATGAGCAGTTCTTC
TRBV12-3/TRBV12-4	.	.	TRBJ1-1	CASSPGRNTEAFF	TGTGCCAGCAGCCCCGGCCGGAACACTGAAGCTTTCTTT
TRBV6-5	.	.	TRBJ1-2	CASSQLRNSPTTF	TGTGCCAGCAGTCAACTTCGGAACAGCCCTACGACCTTC
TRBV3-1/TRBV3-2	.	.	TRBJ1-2	CASSLRRRGAGGYTF	TGTGCCAGCAGCCTCCGCCGGCGGGGGGCGGGAGGCTACACCTTC
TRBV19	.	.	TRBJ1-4	CASSILGATNEKLFF	TGTGCCAGTAGTATACTGGGGGCGACTAATGAAAAACTGTTTTTT
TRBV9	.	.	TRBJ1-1	CASSLGVGTEAFF	TGTGCCAGCAGCCTAGGGGTTGGCACTGAAGCTTTCTTT
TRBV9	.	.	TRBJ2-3	CASSVGGLGSTDTQYF	TGTGCCAGCAGCGTAGGGGGGTTAGGGAGCACAGATACGCAGTATTTT
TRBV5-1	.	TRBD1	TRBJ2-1	CASSLTTGSSYNEQFF	TGCGCCAGCAGCTTAACGACAGGGAGCTCCTACAATGAGCAGTTCTTC
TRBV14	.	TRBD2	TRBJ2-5	CASSLSLAGIETQYF	TGTGCCAGCAGCCTATCACTAGCGGGGATCGAGACCCAGTACTTC
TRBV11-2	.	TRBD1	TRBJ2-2	CASSSLRDRNTGELFF	TGTGCCAGCAGCTCGCTCCGGGACAGGAACACCGGGGAGCTGTTTTTT
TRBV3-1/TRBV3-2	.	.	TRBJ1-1	CASTPQGRGNTEAFF	TGTGCCAGCACTCCTCAGGGGAGGGGGAACACTGAAGCTTTCTTT
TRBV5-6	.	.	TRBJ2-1	CASSFLSSTSYNEQFF	TGTGCCAGCAGCTTCCTTTCTAGCACATCCTACAATGAGCAGTTCTTC
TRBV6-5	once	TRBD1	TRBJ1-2	CASREAGTEDGYTF	TGTGCCAGCAGGGAGGCCGGGACAGAAGACGGCTACACCTTC
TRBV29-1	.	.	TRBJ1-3	CSGVHISGNTIYF	TGCAGCGGCGTACACATCTCTGGAAACACCATATATTTT
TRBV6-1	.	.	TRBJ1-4	CASSEGKLFF	TGTGCCAGCAGTGAAGGAAAACTGTTTTTT
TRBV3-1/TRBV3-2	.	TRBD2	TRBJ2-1	CASSQGGLAGNEQFF	TGTGCCAGCAGCCAGGGAGGGCTAGCAGGGAATGAGCAGTTCTTC
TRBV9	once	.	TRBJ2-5	CASSPSPGPAQETQYF	TGTGCCAGCAGCCCCTCCCCGGGACCCGCCCAAGAGACCCAGTACTTC
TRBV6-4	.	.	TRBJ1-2	CASSDSARQGSHPLYGYTF	TGTGCCAGCAGTGACTCAGCGCGTCAGGGCAGCCACCCCCTCTATGGCTACACCTTC
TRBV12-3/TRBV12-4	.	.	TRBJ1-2	CASSFPGEGYTF	TGTGCCAGCAGTTTTCCCGGTGAAGGCTACACCTTC
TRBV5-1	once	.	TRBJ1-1	CASSLGGKMPEAFF	TGCGCCAGCAGCTTAGGAGGGAAGATGCCTGAAGCTTTCTTT